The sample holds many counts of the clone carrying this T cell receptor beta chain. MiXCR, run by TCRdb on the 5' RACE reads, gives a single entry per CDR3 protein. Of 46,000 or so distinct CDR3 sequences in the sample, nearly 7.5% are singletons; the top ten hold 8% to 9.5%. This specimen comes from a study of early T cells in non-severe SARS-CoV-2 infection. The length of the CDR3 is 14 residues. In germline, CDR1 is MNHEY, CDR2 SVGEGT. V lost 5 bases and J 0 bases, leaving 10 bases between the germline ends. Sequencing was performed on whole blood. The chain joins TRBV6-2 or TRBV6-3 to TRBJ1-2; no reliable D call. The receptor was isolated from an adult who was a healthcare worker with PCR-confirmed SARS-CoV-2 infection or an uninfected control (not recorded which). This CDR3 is CASSLRRANYGYTF. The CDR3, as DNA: TGTGCCAGCAGTCTCAGGAGAGCTAACTATGGCTACACCTTC.